These 3 T cell receptor beta chains were sequenced from one sample in a study of cytomegalovirus exposure and HLA in healthy donors. The protocol was immunoSEQ multiplex PCR, while the TCRdb copy is restricted to in-frame clones and leaves out a portion. In the table there are 200,000 or so clones, more than 75% of which are singletons. Sequenced sample: PBMCs. The source of these receptors is a man younger than 35 in good health and CMV-seropositive.

The chain recombines TRBV4-1 with TRBJ2-1; D gene ambiguous. The CDR3 runs 12 residues. Germline lookup yields CDR1 MGHRA and CDR2 YSYEKL. V was clipped by 1 base and J by 7 bases, with 5 bases between them. CDR3 loop: CASSQVLNEQFF. CDR3 DNA sequence: TGCGCCAGCAGCCAAGTCCTAAATGAGCAGTTCTTC.

The chain is built from TRBV9 and TRBJ1-2; no firm D call. The CDR3 has 15 amino acids. Trimming removed 3 bases from V and 7 bases from J, with 19 bases in between. Germline V gene data show CDR1 as SGDLS and CDR2 as YYNGEE. The CDR3 nucleotides are TGTGCCAGCAGCGCCAGACGGGGTATGATTAGTGGCTACACCTTC. Protein: CASSARRGMISGYTF.

The chain links TRBV9 to TRBJ2-1; TRBD1 might be the D (5 bases). This CDR3 comprises 11 residues. V shed 3 bases and J shed 11 bases, with 9 bases lying between them. Per the germline V gene, CDR1 is SGDLS and CDR2 is YYNGEE. The CDR3 is CASSEGAQQFF. The CDR3 nucleotides are TGTGCCAGCAGCGAAGGGGCTCAGCAGTTCTTC. Full variable domain (rest looked up from reference TRBV9 and TRBJ2-1): DSGVTQTPKHLITATGQRVTLRCSPRSGDLSVYWYQQSLDQGLQFLIQYYNGEERAKGNILERFSAQQFPDLHSELNLSSLELGDSALYFCASSEGAQQFFGPGTRLTVL.